A single sample gave rise to the 4 T cell receptor beta chains below, sequenced in a study of T cell changes during pregnancy in multiple sclerosis. This table comes from immunoSEQ multiplex PCR, and its TCRdb copy is limited to in-frame clones, with some not included. The sample records some 60,000 clones, about 92% being singletons. This specimen consisted of peripheral blood, obtained after pregnancy. These TCRs come from a female donor with multiple sclerosis, enrolled in a pregnancy study.

The chain joins TRBV19 to TRBJ1-1; 7 bases fit TRBD1. The CDR3 runs to 17 residues. With V trimmed by 3 bases and J by 5 bases, 15 bases remained unmatched. Germline loops: CDR1 LNHDA, CDR2 SQIVND (reference sequence). CDR3 DNA: TGTGCCAGTAGTATCTTCAAGAGACAGGGCATGGAAACTGAAGCTTTCTTT. It translates to CASSIFKRQGMETEAFF.

CDR3 region: CASSFAGSSYNEQFF. CDR3 in DNA: TGTGCCAGCAGCTTCGCGGGGTCCTCCTACAATGAGCAGTTCTTC. The chain is built from TRBV7-2 and TRBJ2-1, with TRBD2 as a possible D gene (6 bases). Trimming pared 3 bases from V and 0 bases from J, leaving 9 bases between. The germline gives CDR1 SGHTA, CDR2 FQGNSA. CDR3 length equals 15 residues.

In its sample, this clone was seen once. This rearrangement joins TRBV6-1 to TRBJ1-1; 9 positions match TRBD1. Germline V gene lookup returns CDR1 MNHNS and CDR2 SASEGT. The ends lost 7 bases at V and 7 bases at J; junction bases unmatched: 4. The CDR3 covers 12 residues. In nucleotides, the CDR3 is TGTGCCAGCATAACAGGGGGCGATGAAGCTTTCTTT. This gives the protein CASITGGDEAFF.

In this sample, this clone turned up a few times. The chain combines TRBV20-1 with TRBJ1-1; 7 bases match TRBD1. The CDR3 length is 11 residues. CDR1 and CDR2 from the germline V gene are DFQATT and SNEGSKA (reference sequence). V dropped 5 bases and J dropped 11; count of bases not matched to a gene: 8. The CDR3 nucleotides read TGCAGTGCTTTGCCGGAGGACAGGGCTTTCTTT. This gives the protein CSALPEDRAFF.